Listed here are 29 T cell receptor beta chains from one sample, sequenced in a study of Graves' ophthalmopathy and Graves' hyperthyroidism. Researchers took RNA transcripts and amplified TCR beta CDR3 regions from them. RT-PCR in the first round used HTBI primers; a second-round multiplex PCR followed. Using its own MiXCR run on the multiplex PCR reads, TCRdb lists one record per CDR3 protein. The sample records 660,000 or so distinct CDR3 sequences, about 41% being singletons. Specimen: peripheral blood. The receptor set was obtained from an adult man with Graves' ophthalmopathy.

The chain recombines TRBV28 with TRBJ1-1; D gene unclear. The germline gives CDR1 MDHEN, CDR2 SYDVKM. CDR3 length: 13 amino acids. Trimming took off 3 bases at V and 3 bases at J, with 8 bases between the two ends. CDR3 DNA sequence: TGTGCCAGCAGTTTGTGGGCACACACTGAAGCTTTCTTT. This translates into CASSLWAHTEAFF.

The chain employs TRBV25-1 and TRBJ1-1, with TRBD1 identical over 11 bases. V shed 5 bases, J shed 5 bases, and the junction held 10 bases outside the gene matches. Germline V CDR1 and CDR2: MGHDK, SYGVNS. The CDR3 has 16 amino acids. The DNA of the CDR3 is TGTGCCAGCAGTCCCCGAACGGACAGGGGGCCAACTGAAGCTTTCTTT. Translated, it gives CASSPRTDRGPTEAFF.

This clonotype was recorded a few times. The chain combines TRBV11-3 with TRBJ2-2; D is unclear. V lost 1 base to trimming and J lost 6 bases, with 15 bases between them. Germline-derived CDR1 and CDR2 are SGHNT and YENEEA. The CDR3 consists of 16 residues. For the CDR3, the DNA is TGTGCCAGCAGCTTAGTGTACCAGATAACACCCGGGGAGCTGTTTTTT. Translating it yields CASSLVYQITPGELFF.

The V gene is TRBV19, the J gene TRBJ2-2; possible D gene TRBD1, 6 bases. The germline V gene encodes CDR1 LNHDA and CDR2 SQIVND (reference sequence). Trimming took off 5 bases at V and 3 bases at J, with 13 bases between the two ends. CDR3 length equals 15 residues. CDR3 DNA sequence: TGTGCCAGTAGTCCCCGGGACACAGACACCGGGGAGCTGTTTTTT. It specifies CASSPRDTDTGELFF. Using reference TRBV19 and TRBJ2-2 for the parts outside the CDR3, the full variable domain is DGGITQSPKYLFRKEGQNVTLSCEQNLNHDAMYWYRQDPGQGLRLIYYSQIVNDFQKGDIAEGYSVSREKKESFPLTVTSAQKNPTAFYLCASSPRDTDTGELFFGEGSRLTVL.

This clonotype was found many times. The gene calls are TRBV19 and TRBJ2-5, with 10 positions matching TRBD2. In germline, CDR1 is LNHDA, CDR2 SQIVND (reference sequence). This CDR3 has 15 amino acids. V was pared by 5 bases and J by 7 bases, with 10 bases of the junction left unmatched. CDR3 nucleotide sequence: TGTGCCAGTAGTGCTCGGCAAGCGGGAGGGGGGACCCAGTACTTC. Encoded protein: CASSARQAGGGTQYF.

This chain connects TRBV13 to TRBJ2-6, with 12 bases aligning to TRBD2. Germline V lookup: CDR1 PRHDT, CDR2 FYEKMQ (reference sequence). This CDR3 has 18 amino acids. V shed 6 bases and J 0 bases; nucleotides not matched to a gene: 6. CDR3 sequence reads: CASRNGLAGNSGANVLTF. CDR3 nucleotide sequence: TGTGCCAGCAGAAACGGACTAGCGGGGAACTCTGGGGCCAACGTCCTGACTTTC.

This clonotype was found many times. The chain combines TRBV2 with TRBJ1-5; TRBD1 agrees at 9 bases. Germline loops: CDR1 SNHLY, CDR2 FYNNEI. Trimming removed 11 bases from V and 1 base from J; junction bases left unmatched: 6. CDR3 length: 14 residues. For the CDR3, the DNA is TGTGCCTGCTCCGGGACAGGGAGCAATCAGCCCCAGCATTTT. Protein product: CACSGTGSNQPQHF.

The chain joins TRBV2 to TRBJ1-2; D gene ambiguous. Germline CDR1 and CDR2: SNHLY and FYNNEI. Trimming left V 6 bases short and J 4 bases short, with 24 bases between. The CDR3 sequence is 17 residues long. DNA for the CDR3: TGTGCCAGCAGCCTAGACAAGGCGCGAGCCCTTAGCTATGGCTACACCTTC. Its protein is CASSLDKARALSYGYTF.

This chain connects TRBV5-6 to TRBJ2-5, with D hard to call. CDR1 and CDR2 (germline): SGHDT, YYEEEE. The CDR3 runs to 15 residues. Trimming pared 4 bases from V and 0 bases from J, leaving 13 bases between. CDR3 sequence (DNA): TGTGCCAGCAGCCTCCCCGTCGGGTACCAAGAGACCCAGTACTTC. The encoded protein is CASSLPVGYQETQYF.

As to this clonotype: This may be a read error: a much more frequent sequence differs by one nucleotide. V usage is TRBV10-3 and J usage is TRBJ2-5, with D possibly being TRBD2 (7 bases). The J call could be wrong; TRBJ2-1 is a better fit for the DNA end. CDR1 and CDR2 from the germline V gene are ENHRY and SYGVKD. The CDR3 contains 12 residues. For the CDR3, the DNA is TGTGCCAGCAGTCTAGGGGGGGTGACCCAGTTCTTC. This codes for CASSLGGVTQFF.

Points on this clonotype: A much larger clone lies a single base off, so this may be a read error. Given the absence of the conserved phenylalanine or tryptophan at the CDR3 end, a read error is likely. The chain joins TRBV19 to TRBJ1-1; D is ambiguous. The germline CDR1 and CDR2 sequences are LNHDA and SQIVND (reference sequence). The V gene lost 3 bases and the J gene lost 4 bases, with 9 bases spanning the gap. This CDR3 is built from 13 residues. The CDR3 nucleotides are TGTGCCAGTAGTATCGGTTTGGGCACTGAAGCTTTCCTT. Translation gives CASSIGLGTEAFL.

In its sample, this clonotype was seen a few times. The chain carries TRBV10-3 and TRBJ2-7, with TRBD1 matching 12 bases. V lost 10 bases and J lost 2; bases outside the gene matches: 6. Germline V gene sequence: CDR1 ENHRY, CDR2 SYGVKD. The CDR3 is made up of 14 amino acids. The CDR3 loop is CASYRDRGPYEQYF. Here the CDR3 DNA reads TGTGCCAGCTACCGGGACAGGGGGCCCTACGAGCAGTACTTC.

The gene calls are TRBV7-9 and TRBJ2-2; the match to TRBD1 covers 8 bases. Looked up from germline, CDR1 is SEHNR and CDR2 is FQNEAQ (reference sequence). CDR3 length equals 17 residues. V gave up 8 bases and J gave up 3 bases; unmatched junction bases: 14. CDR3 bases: TGTGCCAGCCCCCTGCTGCGGGCAGGGGGCGACACCGGGGAGCTGTTTTTT. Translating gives CASPLLRAGGDTGELFF.

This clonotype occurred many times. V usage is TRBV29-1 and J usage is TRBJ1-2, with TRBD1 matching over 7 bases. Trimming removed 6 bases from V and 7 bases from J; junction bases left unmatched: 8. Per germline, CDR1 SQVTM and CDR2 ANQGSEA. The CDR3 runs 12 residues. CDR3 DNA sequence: TGCAGCGTCGCCGGGACAGTGCTTGGCTACACCTTC. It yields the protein CSVAGTVLGYTF.

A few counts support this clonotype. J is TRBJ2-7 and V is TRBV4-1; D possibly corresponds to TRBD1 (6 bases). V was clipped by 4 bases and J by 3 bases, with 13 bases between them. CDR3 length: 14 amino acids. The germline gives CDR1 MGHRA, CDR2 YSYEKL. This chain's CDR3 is CASSPSQGFYEQYF. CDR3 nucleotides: TGCGCCAGCAGCCCCTCCCAGGGGTTCTACGAGCAGTACTTC.

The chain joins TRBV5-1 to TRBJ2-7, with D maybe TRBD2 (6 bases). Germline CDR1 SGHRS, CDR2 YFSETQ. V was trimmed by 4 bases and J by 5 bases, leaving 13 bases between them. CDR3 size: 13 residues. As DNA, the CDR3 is TGCGCCAGCAGCCCGCTGGGGAGGCACGAGCAGTACTTC. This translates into CASSPLGRHEQYF. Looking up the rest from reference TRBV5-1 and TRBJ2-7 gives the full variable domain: KAGVTQTPRYLIKTRGQQVTLSCSPISGHRSVSWYQQTPGQGLQFLFEYFSETQRNKGNFPGRFSGRQFSNSRSEMNVSTLELGDSALYLCASSPLGRHEQYFGPGTRLTVT.

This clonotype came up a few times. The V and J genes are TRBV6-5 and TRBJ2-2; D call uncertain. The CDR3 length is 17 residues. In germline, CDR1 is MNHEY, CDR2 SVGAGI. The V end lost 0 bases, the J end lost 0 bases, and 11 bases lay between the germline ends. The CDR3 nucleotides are TGTGCCAGCAGTTACTCGCCCCGACATACGAACACCGGGGAGCTGTTTTTT. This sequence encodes CASSYSPRHTNTGELFF.

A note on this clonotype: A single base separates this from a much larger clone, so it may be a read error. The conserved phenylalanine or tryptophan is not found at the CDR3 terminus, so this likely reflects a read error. The DNA for the CDR3 is TGTGCCAGCGCCCTCACAACCGAGCAGTACCTC. Translation gives CASALTTEQYL. This rearrangement joins TRBV7-9 to TRBJ2-7; D unresolved. The CDR3 is made up of 11 amino acids. Germline lookup yields CDR1 SEHNR and CDR2 FQNEAQ (reference sequence). The V end lost 8 bases, the J end lost 6 bases, and 11 bases lay between the germline ends.

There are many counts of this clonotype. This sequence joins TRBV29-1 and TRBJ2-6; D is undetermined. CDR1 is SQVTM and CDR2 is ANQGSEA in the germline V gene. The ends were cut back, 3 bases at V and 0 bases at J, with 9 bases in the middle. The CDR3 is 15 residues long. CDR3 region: CSVEVSSSGANVLTF. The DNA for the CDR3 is TGCAGCGTTGAGGTCAGTTCCTCTGGGGCCAACGTCCTGACTTTC.

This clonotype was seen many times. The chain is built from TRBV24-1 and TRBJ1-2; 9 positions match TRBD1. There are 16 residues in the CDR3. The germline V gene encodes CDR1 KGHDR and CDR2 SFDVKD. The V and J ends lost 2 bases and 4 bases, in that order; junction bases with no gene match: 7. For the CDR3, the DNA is TGTGCCACCAGTGATTCCCCGGGACAGGGTACCTATGGCTACACCTTC. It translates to CATSDSPGQGTYGYTF.

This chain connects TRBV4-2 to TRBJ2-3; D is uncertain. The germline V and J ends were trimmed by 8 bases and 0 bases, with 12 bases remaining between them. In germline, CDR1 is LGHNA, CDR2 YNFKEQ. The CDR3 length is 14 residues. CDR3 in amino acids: CASGRMTSTDTQYF. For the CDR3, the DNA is TGTGCCAGCGGCAGGATGACTAGCACAGATACGCAGTATTTT.

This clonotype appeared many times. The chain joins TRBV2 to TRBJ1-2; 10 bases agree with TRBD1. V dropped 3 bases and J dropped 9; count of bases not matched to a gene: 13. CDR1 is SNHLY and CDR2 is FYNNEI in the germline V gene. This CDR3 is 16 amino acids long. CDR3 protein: CASSDIAGDRGSSYTF. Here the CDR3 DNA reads TGTGCCAGCAGTGATATCGCCGGGGACAGGGGAAGTAGCTACACCTTC.

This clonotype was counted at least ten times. The CDR3 DNA is TGCAGCGTGATGGATGCGGACGAGCAGTACTTC. Protein sequence: CSVMDADEQYF. The J gene is TRBJ2-7, the V gene TRBV29-1; D uncertain. V lost 6 bases to trimming and J lost 5 bases, with 11 bases between them. The CDR3 sequence is 11 residues long. Germline V CDR1 and CDR2: SQVTM, ANQGSEA.

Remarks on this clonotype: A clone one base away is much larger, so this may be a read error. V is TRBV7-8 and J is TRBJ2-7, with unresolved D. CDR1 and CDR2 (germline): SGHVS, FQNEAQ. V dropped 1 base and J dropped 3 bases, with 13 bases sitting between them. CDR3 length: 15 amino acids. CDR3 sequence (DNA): TGTGCCAGCAGCTTAGAGGCCCGACCAAGCTACGAGCAGTACTTC. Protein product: CASSLEARPSYEQYF.

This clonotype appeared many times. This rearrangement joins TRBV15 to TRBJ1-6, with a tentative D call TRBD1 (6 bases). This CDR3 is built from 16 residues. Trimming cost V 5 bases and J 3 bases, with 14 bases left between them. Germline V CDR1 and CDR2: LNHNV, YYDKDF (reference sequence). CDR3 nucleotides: TGTGCCACCAGCCGCAACCCGGGACACTATAATTCACCCCTCCACTTT. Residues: CATSRNPGHYNSPLHF.

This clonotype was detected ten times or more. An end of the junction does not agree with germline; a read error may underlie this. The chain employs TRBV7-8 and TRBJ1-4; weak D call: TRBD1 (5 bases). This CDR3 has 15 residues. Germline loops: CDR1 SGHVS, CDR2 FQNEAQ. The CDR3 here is CASSQAGRSNEKLFF. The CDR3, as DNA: TGCGCCAGCAGCCAAGCGGGACGGAGTAATGAAAAACTGTTTTTT.

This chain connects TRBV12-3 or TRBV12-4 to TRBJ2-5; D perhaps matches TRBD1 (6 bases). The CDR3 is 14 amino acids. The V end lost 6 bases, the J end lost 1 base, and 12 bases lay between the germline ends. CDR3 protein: CASSRGQFQETQYF. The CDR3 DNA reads TGTGCCAGCAGCCGGGGACAATTCCAAGAGACCCAGTACTTC.

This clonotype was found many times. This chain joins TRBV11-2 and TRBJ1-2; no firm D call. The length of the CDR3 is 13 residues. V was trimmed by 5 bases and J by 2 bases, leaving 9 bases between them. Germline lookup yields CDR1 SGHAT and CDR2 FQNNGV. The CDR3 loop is CASSAGPNYGYTF. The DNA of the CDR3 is TGTGCCAGCAGCGCCGGCCCGAACTATGGCTACACCTTC.

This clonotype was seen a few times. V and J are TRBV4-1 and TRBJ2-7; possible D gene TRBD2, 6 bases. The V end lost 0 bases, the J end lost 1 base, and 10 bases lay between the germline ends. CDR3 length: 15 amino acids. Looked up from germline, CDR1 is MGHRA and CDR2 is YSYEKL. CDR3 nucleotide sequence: TGCGCCAGCAGCCAAGATCCGGGGGAATCCTACGAGCAGTACTTC. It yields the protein CASSQDPGESYEQYF.